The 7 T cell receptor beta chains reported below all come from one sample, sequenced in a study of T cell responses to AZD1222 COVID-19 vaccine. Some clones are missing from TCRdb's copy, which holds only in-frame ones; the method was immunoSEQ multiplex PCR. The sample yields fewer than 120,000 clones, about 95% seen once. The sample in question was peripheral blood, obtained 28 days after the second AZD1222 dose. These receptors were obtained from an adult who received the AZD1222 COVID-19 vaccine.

The CDR3 loop reads CASSQEGQISNQPQHF. DNA for the CDR3: TGCGCCAGCAGCCAAGAAGGGCAGATTAGCAATCAGCCCCAGCATTTT. The chain joins TRBV4-1 to TRBJ1-5; D gene unclear. The CDR3 loop spans 16 amino acids. The V gene lost 0 bases and the J gene lost 0 bases, with 9 bases spanning the gap. Germline CDR1 and CDR2: MGHRA and YSYEKL.

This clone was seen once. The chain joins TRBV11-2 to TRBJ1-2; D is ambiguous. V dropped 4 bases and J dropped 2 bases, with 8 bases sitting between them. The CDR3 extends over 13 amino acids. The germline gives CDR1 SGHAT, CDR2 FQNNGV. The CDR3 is CASSSAENYGYTF. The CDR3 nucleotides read TGTGCCAGCAGCTCCGCCGAGAACTATGGCTACACCTTC. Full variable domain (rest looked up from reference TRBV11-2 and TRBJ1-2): EAGVAQSPRYKIIEKRQSVAFWCNPISGHATLYWYQQILGQGPKLLIQFQNNGVVDDSQLPKDRFSAERLKGVDSTLKIQPAKLEDSAVYLCASSSAENYGYTFGSGTRLTVV.

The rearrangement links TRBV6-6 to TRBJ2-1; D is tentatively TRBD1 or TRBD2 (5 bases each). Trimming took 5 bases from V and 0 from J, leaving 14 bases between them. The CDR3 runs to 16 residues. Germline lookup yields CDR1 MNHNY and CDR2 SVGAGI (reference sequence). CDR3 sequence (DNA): TGTGCCAGCAGTCGAGGGGTGACTACCTCCTACAATGAGCAGTTCTTC. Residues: CASSRGVTTSYNEQFF.

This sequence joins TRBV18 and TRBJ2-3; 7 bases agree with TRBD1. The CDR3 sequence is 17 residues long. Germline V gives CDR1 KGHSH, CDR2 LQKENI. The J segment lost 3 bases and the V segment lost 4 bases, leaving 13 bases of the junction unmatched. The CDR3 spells CASSQNPRGFGTDTQYF. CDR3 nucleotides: TGTGCCAGCTCACAAAACCCCAGGGGGTTCGGGACAGATACGCAGTATTTT. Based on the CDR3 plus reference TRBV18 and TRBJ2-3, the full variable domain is NAGVMQNPRHLVRRRGQEARLRCSPMKGHSHVYWYRQLPEEGLKFMVYLQKENIIDESGMPKERFSAEFPKEGPSILRIQQVVRGDSAAYFCASSQNPRGFGTDTQYFGPGTRLTVL.

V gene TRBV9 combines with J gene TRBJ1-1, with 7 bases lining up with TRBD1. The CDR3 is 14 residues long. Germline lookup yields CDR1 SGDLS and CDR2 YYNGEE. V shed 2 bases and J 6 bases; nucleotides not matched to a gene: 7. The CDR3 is CASSVDRARAEAFF. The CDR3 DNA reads TGTGCCAGCAGCGTCGACAGGGCTCGAGCTGAAGCTTTCTTT. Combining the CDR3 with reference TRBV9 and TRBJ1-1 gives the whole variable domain DSGVTQTPKHLITATGQRVTLRCSPRSGDLSVYWYQQSLDQGLQFLIQYYNGEERAKGNILERFSAQQFPDLHSELNLSSLELGDSALYFCASSVDRARAEAFFGQGTRLTVV.

This CDR3 reads CASSQSSLGPQGETQYF. The CDR3 nucleotides read TGTGCCAGCAGCCAGTCTAGCCTGGGGCCTCAGGGGGAGACCCAGTACTTC. This chain links TRBV3-1 (or the pseudogene TRBV3-2) with TRBJ2-5; a possible D gene is TRBD1 (6 bases). V was pared by 3 bases and J by 5 bases, with 22 bases between. The CDR3 is 17 amino acids. Germline CDR1 and CDR2: LGHDT and YNNKEL (reference sequence).

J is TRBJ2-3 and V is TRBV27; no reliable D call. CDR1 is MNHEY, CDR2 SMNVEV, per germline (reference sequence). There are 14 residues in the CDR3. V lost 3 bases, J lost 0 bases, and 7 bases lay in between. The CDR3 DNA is TGTGCCAGCAGTTTCCAAACTAGCACAGATACGCAGTATTTT. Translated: CASSFQTSTDTQYF.